The entry below gives a single TCR beta chain sequence along with its context. Antigen unknown. The ends lost 1 base at V and 2 bases at J; junction bases unmatched: 4. Germline V gene data show CDR1 as SGHAT and CDR2 as FQNNGV. The CDR3 covers 15 residues. The record originates from a study of OX40 agonist ivuxolimab in advanced cancers. Study as a whole: Every 2 weeks, patients got intravenous ivuxolimab at one of six dose levels (0.01-10 mg/kg). Study-level findings and limits: Dose levels from 0.1 to 3.0 mg/kg saw CD4+ and CD8+ blood T cells expand clonally by week 6. In general, CD8+ T cells held more expanded clones than CD4+ did, on average.

The investigators sampled blood at baseline, at cycle 4 day 1, and at cycle 7 day 1. The table came from immunoSEQ multiplex PCR; TCRdb's copy has only in-frame clones and leaves some out. The sample lists about 58,000 clones; 80% to 90% were seen once. This receptor was taken from an adult with an advanced solid tumor such as melanoma, head and neck, liver or kidney cancer. The chain uses TRBV11-2 and TRBJ2-7; 8 nucleotides align to TRBD1. This specimen consisted of CD4+ or CD8+ T cells sorted from blood, obtained in a trial of the OX40 agonist ivuxolimab. CDR3 nucleotide sequence: TGTGCCAGCAGCTTAGGAAGGACAGGGACCTACGAGCAGTACTTC. This codes for CASSLGRTGTYEQYF.